The rows below give T cell receptor beta chains drawn from one sample of a study of T cells after yellow fever vaccination. TCRdb processed the 5' RACE reads anew with MiXCR; each CDR3 protein has one entry. This table has about 13,000 distinct CDR3 sequences, 4.5% to 6% appearing once. This material consisted of PBMCs, either bulk or a sorted T-cell subset (CD4+, CD8+, memory, or dextramer-sorted; not recorded which), taken 45 days after the yellow fever booster vaccination. Receptors were obtained from a man aged 30 to 39 who received the YFV17D yellow fever vaccine. CDR3s include the opening cysteine and the closing phenylalanine or tryptophan. The order of the fields is V gene, clone size, D gene, J gene, CDR3 protein, CDR3 DNA. A D gene is named only where the DNA matches it firmly. The size field reads once, few, many or a size class.

>TRBV12-3/TRBV12-4|many|TRBD2|TRBJ2-7
CASSFALAGGYEQYF
TGTGCCAGCAGTTTTGCGCTAGCGGGAGGTTACGAGCAGTACTTC
>TRBV29-1|many|NA|TRBJ1-1
CSVLGRVNTEAFF
TGCAGCGTTTTGGGCAGAGTGAACACTGAAGCTTTCTTT
>TRBV20-1|many|TRBD2|TRBJ2-7
CSARDREGTNYEQYF
TGCAGTGCTAGAGACCGGGAGGGTACCAACTACGAGCAGTACTTC
>TRBV30|many|NA|TRBJ2-7
CAWRIGTLEQYF
TGTGCCTGGAGGATAGGGACACTTGAGCAGTACTTC
>TRBV12-5|many|NA|TRBJ2-5
CASGLEGWETQYF
TGTGCTAGTGGTTTGGAAGGGTGGGAGACCCAGTACTTC
>TRBV7-2|many|NA|TRBJ2-5
CASSQGRAQETQYF
TGTGCCAGCAGCCAGGGGCGTGCCCAAGAGACCCAGTACTTC
>TRBV4-3|medium-sized|NA|TRBJ2-7
CASSQDWGPGSAYEQYF
TGCGCCAGCAGCCAAGATTGGGGTCCCGGGAGTGCCTACGAGCAGTACTTC
>TRBV29-1|many|TRBD1|TRBJ2-2
CSVGQGWTGELFF
TGCAGCGTCGGACAGGGGTGGACCGGGGAGCTGTTTTTT
>TRBV27|many|TRBD2|TRBJ2-7
CASSSTSGRSEQYF
TGTGCCAGCAGTTCGACTAGCGGGAGAAGCGAGCAGTACTTC
>TRBV4-3|many|NA|TRBJ2-7
CASSHGSSLGYEQYF
TGCGCCAGCAGCCATGGATCGAGTCTAGGGTACGAGCAGTACTTC
>TRBV28|many|NA|TRBJ2-7
CASSPPGTLPYEQYF
TGTGCCAGCAGTCCGCCCGGGACACTGCCCTACGAGCAGTACTTC
>TRBV7-9|many|TRBD1|TRBJ1-5
CASSLQGASQPQHF
TGTGCCAGCAGCCTACAGGGGGCAAGTCAGCCCCAGCATTTT
>TRBV9|many|TRBD2|TRBJ2-5
CASSVWGGQETQYF
TGTGCCAGCAGCGTCTGGGGGGGGCAAGAGACCCAGTACTTC
>TRBV4-3|many|NA|TRBJ2-1
CASSQDVSSPGYGQQFF
TGCGCCAGCAGCCAAGATGTGAGCTCCCCGGGATACGGCCAGCAGTTCTTC
>TRBV6-5|many|NA|TRBJ1-1
CASSYSLVGTEAFF
TGTGCCAGCAGTTACTCTTTGGTGGGTACTGAAGCTTTCTTT
>TRBV15|many|NA|TRBJ2-5
CATSRGVGDEYQETQYF
TGTGCCACCAGCAGAGGGGTGGGGGACGAGTACCAAGAGACCCAGTACTTC
>TRBV5-1|many|TRBD2|TRBJ2-1
CASSLGSSGYNEQFF
TGCGCCAGCAGCTTGGGGTCTAGCGGGTACAATGAGCAGTTCTTC
>TRBV20-1|many|NA|TRBJ2-1
CSASRTYNEQFF
TGCAGTGCTAGTAGGACATACAATGAGCAGTTCTTC
>TRBV5-4|few|NA|TRBJ2-3
CASSPDGMGTDTQYF
TGTGCCAGCAGCCCCGACGGAATGGGAACAGATACGCAGTATTTT
>TRBV20-1|many|TRBD1|TRBJ1-2
CSARTGNYGYTF
TGCAGTGCCAGGACAGGGAACTATGGCTACACCTTC
>TRBV19|many|TRBD1|TRBJ2-5
CASETGTGKETQYF
TGTGCCAGTGAGACCGGGACAGGGAAAGAGACCCAGTACTTC
>TRBV29-1|many|TRBD1|TRBJ2-5
CSVGGQQETQYF
TGCAGCGTTGGGGGACAGCAAGAGACCCAGTACTTC
>TRBV19|many|NA|TRBJ2-6
CASSPFRGSPSGANVLTF
TGTGCCAGTAGTCCCTTCCGGGGCTCCCCCTCTGGGGCCAACGTCCTGACTTTC
>TRBV4-3|many|TRBD1|TRBJ2-7
CASSQAPRGSYEQYF
TGCGCCAGCAGCCAAGCCCCCAGGGGGAGCTACGAGCAGTACTTC
>TRBV7-2|many|NA|TRBJ2-7
CASSVLDSSYEQYF
TGTGCCAGCAGCGTACTAGATAGCTCCTACGAGCAGTACTTC